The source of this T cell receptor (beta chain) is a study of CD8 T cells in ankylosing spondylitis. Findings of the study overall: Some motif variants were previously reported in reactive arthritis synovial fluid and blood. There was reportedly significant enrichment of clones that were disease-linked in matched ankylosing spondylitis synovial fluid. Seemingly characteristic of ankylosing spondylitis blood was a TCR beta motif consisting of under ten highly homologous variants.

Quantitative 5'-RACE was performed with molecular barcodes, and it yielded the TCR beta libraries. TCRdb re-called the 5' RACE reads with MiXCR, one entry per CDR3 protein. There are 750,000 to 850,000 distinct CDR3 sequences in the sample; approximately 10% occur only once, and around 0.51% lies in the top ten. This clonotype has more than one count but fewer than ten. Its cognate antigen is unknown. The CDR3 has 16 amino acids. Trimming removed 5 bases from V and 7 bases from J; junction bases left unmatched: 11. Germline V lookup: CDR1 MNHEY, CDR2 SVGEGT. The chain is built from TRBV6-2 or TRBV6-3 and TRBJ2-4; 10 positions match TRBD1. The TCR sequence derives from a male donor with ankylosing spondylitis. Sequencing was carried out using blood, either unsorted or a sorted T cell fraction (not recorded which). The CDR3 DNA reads TGTGCCAGCAGTCCCCCGGGACAGGGGCAGAGGAACATTCAGTACTTC. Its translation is CASSPPGQGQRNIQYF.